Each of the 32 T cell receptor beta chains below was sequenced from the same sample in a study of Ad26.COV2.S vaccination and SARS-CoV-2 variants. Sequenced by immunoSEQ multiplex PCR; TCRdb stores in-frame clones only, minus some. The table has over 200,000 clones, approximately 87% seen once; the top ten hold roughly 10%. Treatment defined: 15 to 20 received Ad26.COV2.S at low or high dose, single or two shots; 5 received placebo; per-sample allocation not given. It was on day 63 after the first vaccine or placebo injection that samples were taken. Sequencing was performed on peripheral blood, taken in a trial of Ad26.COV2.S vaccine versus placebo. The receptors here all came from a person between 18 and 59 years old who received the Ad26.COV2.S COVID-19 vaccine or a placebo.

The rearrangement joins TRBV9 to TRBJ1-6; D is ambiguous. Germline CDR1 and CDR2: SGDLS and YYNGEE. Trimming shortened V by 3 bases and J by 9 bases, and 13 bases separated the two germline ends. The CDR3 totals 14 residues. CDR3 nucleotides: TGTGCCAGCAGCGCCGGAGAGCCGGGTTCACCCCTCCACTTT. Amino acids: CASSAGEPGSPLHF.

This clone was picked up one time. Other nucleotide sequences from this sample produce the same CDR3. This chain uses TRBV6-5 with TRBJ1-5; D gene ambiguous. Germline CDR1 and CDR2: MNHEY and SVGAGI. The CDR3 length is 12 residues. V was shortened by 4 bases and J by 3 bases, with 4 bases between the two germline ends. CDR3 residues: CASSSPNQPQHF. In nucleotides, the CDR3 is TGTGCCAGCAGTTCACCCAATCAGCCCCAGCATTTT.

The chain is built from TRBV18 and TRBJ2-7; the match to TRBD1 covers 7 bases. V was clipped by 3 bases and J by 3 bases; unmatched bases: 2. This CDR3 contains 13 residues. The germline CDR1 and CDR2 sequences are KGHSH and LQKENI. The CDR3 region is CASSPGQSYEQYF. The CDR3 nucleotides read TGTGCCAGCTCACCGGGACAGAGCTACGAGCAGTACTTC.

The chain recombines TRBV24-1 with TRBJ2-1; TRBD2 matches at 13 bases. The germline V gene has CDR1 KGHDR and CDR2 SFDVKD. This CDR3 comprises 16 residues. The J segment lost 7 bases and the V segment lost 4 bases, leaving 6 bases of the junction unmatched. The CDR3 loop reads CATSDLLAGGPNEQFF. CDR3 coding DNA: TGTGCCACCAGTGACTTACTAGCGGGAGGGCCGAATGAGCAGTTCTTC.

The rearrangement links TRBV7-3 to TRBJ2-5; no definite D call. Germline CDR1 is SGHTA and CDR2 is FQGTGA. The CDR3 is made up of 14 amino acids. V was trimmed by 0 bases and J by 5 bases, leaving 10 bases between them. DNA for the CDR3: TGTGCCAGCAGCTTAACCAGGACCGAGGAGACCCAGTACTTC. Encoded protein: CASSLTRTEETQYF.

This chain joins TRBV14 and TRBJ1-1; no clear D. The CDR3 contains 13 residues. Between the trimmed V and J ends, which lost 1 base and 0 bases, there was a span of 3 bases. Germline assignment: CDR1 SGHDN and CDR2 FVKESK. The CDR3 loop is CASSQAMNTEAFF. CDR3 sequence (DNA): TGTGCCAGCAGCCAAGCAATGAACACTGAAGCTTTCTTT.

The V and J genes are TRBV28 and TRBJ1-3, with unresolved D. Trimming left V 1 base short and J 0 bases short, with 7 bases between. Looked up from germline, CDR1 is MDHEN and CDR2 is SYDVKM. CDR3 length: 15 amino acids. In nucleotides, the CDR3 is TGTGCCAGCAGTTTATTTTACAGCTCTGGAAACACCATATATTTT. Its protein is CASSLFYSSGNTIYF.

This clone was found once. V usage is TRBV4-1 and J usage is TRBJ2-7; TRBD2 matches 14 bases. With V trimmed by 2 bases and J by 3 bases, 3 bases remained unmatched. This CDR3 has 16 amino acids. The V gene's germline CDR1 is MGHRA and CDR2 YSYEKL. The CDR3 DNA sequence: TGCGCCAGCAGCCAATTCGGGACTAGCGGGAGCTACGAGCAGTACTTC. Translated: CASSQFGTSGSYEQYF.

The chain carries TRBV7-2 and TRBJ2-2; the D is unclear. Trimming removed 7 bases from V and 0 bases from J, with 6 bases in between. Germline V gene data show CDR1 as SGHTA and CDR2 as FQGNSA. The CDR3 sequence is 13 residues long. CDR3 in DNA: TGTGCCAGCAACGCCCCGAACACCGGGGAGCTGTTTTTT. Protein: CASNAPNTGELFF.

In DNA, the CDR3 is TGCGCCAGCAGCCAAGGAGGCCCTCGACTAGCTCCTACGCAGTATTTT. Its translation is CASSQGGPRLAPTQYF. The chain combines TRBV4-3 with TRBJ2-3; TRBD2 aligns across 7 bases. This CDR3 is 16 amino acids long. In germline, CDR1 is LGHNA, CDR2 YSLEER. After removal of 1 base from V and 8 bases from J, the junction contained 12 bases not matched to a gene.

This clone was seen more than once but under ten times. This sequence joins TRBV15 and TRBJ1-4; no clear D gene. V gave up 5 bases and J gave up 8 bases, with 12 bases separating them. There are 13 residues in the CDR3. Looked up from germline, CDR1 is LNHNV and CDR2 is YYDKDF (reference sequence). The CDR3 DNA follows: TGTGCCACCAGCGGAATACTGACGGAAAAACTGTTTTTT. Its protein is CATSGILTEKLFF.

This clone was recorded a few times. J is TRBJ2-5 and V is TRBV10-3; no clear D gene. This CDR3 comprises 12 residues. Trimming left V 2 bases short and J 5 bases short, with 6 bases between. The germline CDR1 and CDR2 sequences are ENHRY and SYGVKD. This CDR3 is CAISEPTETQYF. Written as DNA, the CDR3 is TGTGCCATCAGTGAGCCCACGGAGACCCAGTACTTC.

V usage is TRBV28 and J usage is TRBJ2-1; TRBD2 aligns across 9 bases. The ends lost 3 bases at V and 8 bases at J; junction bases unmatched: 5. Germline values: CDR1 MDHEN, CDR2 SYDVKM. The CDR3 spans 14 residues. The chain's CDR3 is CASSFSGRIDEQFF. CDR3 DNA: TGTGCCAGCAGTTTTAGCGGGAGAATCGATGAGCAGTTCTTC.

The table lists this clone with a few counts. The chain joins TRBV4-3 to TRBJ2-2; TRBD1 matches at 11 bases. V lost 6 bases and J lost 5; bases outside the gene matches: 5. The length of the CDR3 is 15 residues. Per germline, CDR1 LGHNA and CDR2 YSLEER. The CDR3 DNA reads as TGCGCCAGCAGTCCCGGGACAGGGGGGACCGGGGAGCTGTTTTTT. Protein product: CASSPGTGGTGELFF.

The rearrangement links TRBV5-4 to TRBJ1-1; 10 nucleotides agree with TRBD1. The germline V gene has CDR1 SGHNT and CDR2 YYREEE (reference sequence). The CDR3 is 17 residues long. J lost 3 bases, V lost 4 bases, and 12 bases had no gene match. In DNA form, the CDR3 reads TGTGCCAGCAGCCCCCCCAAGACAGGGGGCTTGTACACTGAAGCTTTCTTT. It encodes CASSPPKTGGLYTEAFF. The variable domain in full, completed from reference TRBV5-4 and TRBJ1-1, reads ETGVTQSPTHLIKTRGQQVTLRCSSQSGHNTVSWYQQALGQGPQFIFQYYREEENGRGNFPPRFSGLQFPNYSSELNVNALELDDSALYLCASSPPKTGGLYTEAFFGQGTRLTVV.

The chain is built from TRBV11-2 and TRBJ2-3; TRBD2 agrees at 10 bases. CDR1 is SGHAT, CDR2 FQNNGV, per germline. The CDR3 length is 17 residues. J lost 3 bases, V lost 4 bases, and 10 bases had no gene match. Here the CDR3 DNA reads TGTGCCAGCAGCTCCCGCCCTAGCGGGAGTGGGACAGATACGCAGTATTTT. Its translation: CASSSRPSGSGTDTQYF.

Of note for this clone: The junction departs from germline at one end; a sequencing error may be responsible. The J gene is TRBJ1-1, the V gene TRBV19, with a weak D call TRBD1 (6 bases). In germline, CDR1 is LNHDA, CDR2 SQIVND (reference sequence). CDR3 size: 10 residues. For the CDR3, the DNA is TGTGCCAGTAGTCGGGGGCCCCGGGTCTTT. Amino acids: CASSRGPRVF.

The chain recombines TRBV5-1 with TRBJ2-7; D not certain. The CDR3 spans 14 residues. The V gene lost 4 bases and the J gene lost 3 bases, with 14 bases spanning the gap. Looked up from germline, CDR1 is SGHRS and CDR2 is YFSETQ. CDR3 sequence reads: CASSRGWINYEQYF. As DNA, the CDR3 is TGCGCCAGCAGCCGAGGATGGATCAACTACGAGCAGTACTTC.

The chain couples TRBV7-2 to TRBJ2-5; tentative D call: TRBD2 (5 bases). V was pared by 7 bases and J by 5 bases, with 20 bases between. The CDR3 is made up of 15 amino acids. Looked up from germline, CDR1 is SGHTA and CDR2 is FQGNSA. The CDR3 DNA sequence: TGTGCCAGCACCCTCTGGACTCAACTCGGGGAGACCCAGTACTTC. The encoded protein is CASTLWTQLGETQYF. The full variable domain, with the rest looked up from reference TRBV7-2 and TRBJ2-5, is GAGVSQSPSNKVTEKGKDVELRCDPISGHTALYWYRQSLGQGLEFLIYFQGNSAPDKSGLPSDRFSAERTGGSVSTLTIQRTQQEDSAVYLCASTLWTQLGETQYFGPGTRLLVL.

This clone was detected only once. The chain combines TRBV29-1 with TRBJ1-1; tentative D call: TRBD1 (6 bases). V lost 0 bases and J lost 5, with 16 bases in between. CDR1 and CDR2 from the germline V gene are SQVTM and ANQGSEA. The CDR3 consists of 15 residues. The CDR3 loop reads CSVEDPEGERTEAFF. The CDR3 bases are TGCAGCGTTGAAGATCCGGAGGGGGAGCGGACTGAAGCTTTCTTT.

V gene TRBV24-1 combines with J gene TRBJ2-1, with 10 bases identical to TRBD1. V was clipped by 0 bases and J by 1 base; unmatched bases: 8. The CDR3 is made up of 19 amino acids. Germline CDR1 and CDR2: KGHDR and SFDVKD. The CDR3 sequence is CATSDLGQGVGRSYNEQFF. DNA for the CDR3: TGTGCCACCAGTGATTTGGGACAGGGGGTTGGAAGGTCCTACAATGAGCAGTTCTTC.

The CDR3 bases are TGCGCCAGCAGCTTTGCAACTAATGAAAAACTGTTTTTT. Protein: CASSFATNEKLFF. The V and J genes are TRBV5-1 and TRBJ1-4, with D hard to call. Per germline, CDR1 SGHRS and CDR2 YFSETQ. Trimming pared 2 bases from V and 0 bases from J, leaving 2 bases between. This CDR3 contains 13 residues.

This chain links TRBV12-3 or TRBV12-4 with TRBJ2-3, with TRBD2 matching 8 bases. The CDR3 totals 13 residues. V trimming: 5 bases; J trimming: 3 bases; junction bases outside the gene matches: 1. The CDR3 DNA reads TGTGCCAGCAGTGGGACTAGGACAGATACGCAGTATTTT. It encodes CASSGTRTDTQYF.

J is TRBJ2-7 and V is TRBV19; 10 positions match TRBD1. This CDR3 has 15 residues. J was trimmed by 2 bases and V by 3 bases; bases with no gene match: 4. Germline CDR1 LNHDA, CDR2 SQIVND (reference sequence). CDR3 loop: CASSISGTGAYEQYF. In nucleotides, the CDR3 is TGTGCCAGTAGTATTTCAGGGACAGGGGCCTACGAGCAGTACTTC.

The V and J genes are TRBV28 and TRBJ1-5, with TRBD1 matching over 7 bases. J gave up 6 bases and V 2 bases, and 7 bases lay outside the gene matches. This CDR3 region has 15 residues. Germline V gene data show CDR1 as MDHEN and CDR2 as SYDVKM. The CDR3 sequence: CASSLRGGSGQPQHF. Written as DNA, the CDR3 is TGTGCCAGCAGTTTAAGAGGGGGCTCCGGTCAGCCCCAGCATTTT.

V is TRBV7-2 and J is TRBJ2-2; 10 nucleotides agree with TRBD1. This CDR3 spans 15 amino acids. Trimming removed 1 base from V and 7 bases from J; junction bases left unmatched: 3. Germline values: CDR1 SGHTA, CDR2 FQGNSA. The CDR3, as DNA: TGTGCCAGCAGCTTAGGACAGGGGGCGATCGGGGAGCTGTTTTTT. It specifies CASSLGQGAIGELFF.

This clone was counted many times. The genes are TRBV6-5 and TRBJ1-1, with 8 bases that match TRBD1. The CDR3 runs to 14 residues. The germline gives CDR1 MNHEY, CDR2 SVGAGI. V gave up 4 bases and J gave up 5 bases; unmatched junction bases: 6. In DNA form, the CDR3 reads TGTGCCAGCAGTTCACAGGGGGGCGTGACTGAAGCTTTCTTT. This gives the protein CASSSQGGVTEAFF.

The V gene is TRBV30, the J gene TRBJ2-1; TRBD1 might be the D (5 bases). The germline V gene has CDR1 GTSNPN and CDR2 SVGIG (reference sequence). V dropped 2 bases and J dropped 12 bases, with 23 bases sitting between them. The CDR3 totals 15 residues. CDR3 sequence reads: CAWSHSDWGYRWQFF. The CDR3 DNA follows: TGTGCCTGGAGTCACTCGGATTGGGGATACAGGTGGCAGTTCTTC.

The gene calls are TRBV10-3 and TRBJ1-4; D unresolved. Germline CDR1 ENHRY, CDR2 SYGVKD. The length of the CDR3 is 16 residues. Trimming left V 0 bases short and J 8 bases short, with 16 bases between. CDR3 bases: TGTGCCATCAGTGAGTCGAAGGGTACCTACGGGGAAAAACTGTTTTTT. It specifies CAISESKGTYGEKLFF.

The rearrangement links TRBV6-2 or TRBV6-3 to TRBJ2-5; D is perhaps TRBD1 or TRBD2 (5 bases each). V lost 6 bases and J lost 0, with 14 bases in between. The CDR3 contains 15 residues. Germline-derived CDR1 and CDR2 are MNHEY and SVGEGT. CDR3 nucleotide sequence: TGTGCCAGCAGCAGGGACGGCCGGTACCAAGAGACCCAGTACTTC. Its translation is CASSRDGRYQETQYF.

This chain joins TRBV28 and TRBJ1-4, with no clear D. CDR3 length: 11 residues. The germline V gene encodes CDR1 MDHEN and CDR2 SYDVKM. With 7 bases removed from V and 4 bases from J, the gap between germline ends came to 4 bases. The CDR3 nucleotides are TGTGCCAGCAAGGGTAATGAAAAACTGTTTTTT. It codes for CASKGNEKLFF.

V is TRBV4-1 and J is TRBJ2-5; perhaps TRBD2 as D (5 bases). V shed 0 bases and J shed 5 bases, with 19 bases lying between them. This CDR3 spans 17 amino acids. Germline V CDR1 and CDR2: MGHRA, YSYEKL. CDR3 region: CASSQDPEGLAWETQYF. The CDR3 bases are TGCGCCAGCAGCCAAGATCCCGAAGGGCTAGCCTGGGAGACCCAGTACTTC.